This passage covers 26 T cell receptor beta chains from one sample sequenced in a study of blood T cell repertoires in COVID-19. Only in-frame clones appear in the TCRdb table, and some are missing; sequencing was by immunoSEQ multiplex PCR. The table records about 110,000 clones, 89% of them present only once. Material: peripheral blood. These receptors were collected from a man aged 40-50 years with active or convalescent COVID-19.

The chain uses TRBV20-1 and TRBJ1-1; D is undetermined. CDR3 length: 11 residues. Trimming took 0 bases from V and 3 from J, leaving 2 bases between them. Germline CDR1 and CDR2: DFQATT and SNEGSKA (reference sequence). The CDR3 loop is CSARDYTEAFF. DNA of the CDR3: TGCAGTGCTAGAGACTACACTGAAGCTTTCTTT.

V gene TRBV11-1 combines with J gene TRBJ2-3; possible D gene TRBD1, 6 bases. Germline V gives CDR1 SGHAT, CDR2 FQDESV (reference sequence). The CDR3 totals 13 residues. The CDR3 nucleotides read TGTGCGGTCGGGGCAGGGGAAATAGATACGCAGTATTTT. Its protein product is CAVGAGEIDTQYF.

This clone appeared a single time. The CDR3, as DNA: TGTGCCAGCGAGCCAGGGGGCTCCTACGAGCAGTACTTC. Protein product: CASEPGGSYEQYF. The chain has TRBV6-5 and TRBJ2-7; 7 nucleotides agree with TRBD1. This CDR3 contains 13 residues. The V segment lost 8 bases and the J segment 0 bases; nucleotides outside the gene matches: 4. Germline V lookup: CDR1 MNHEY, CDR2 SVGAGI.

The V and J genes are TRBV7-2 and TRBJ1-1; the D is unclear. The CDR3 is 15 amino acids. The ends were cut back, 1 base at V and 1 base at J, with 10 bases in the middle. Germline lookup yields CDR1 SGHTA and CDR2 FQGNSA. The chain's CDR3 is CASSLDPERNTEAFF. The CDR3 DNA follows: TGTGCCAGCAGCTTAGATCCAGAAAGGAACACTGAAGCTTTCTTT.

The chain employs TRBV7-9 and TRBJ2-7, with 12 bases matching TRBD2. The CDR3 sequence is 16 residues long. The germline V gene encodes CDR1 SEHNR and CDR2 FQNEAQ (reference sequence). V shed 5 bases and J 0 bases; nucleotides not matched to a gene: 5. The CDR3 protein is CASSTTTSGSSYEQYF. The CDR3 DNA is TGTGCCAGCAGCACCACGACTAGCGGGAGCTCCTACGAGCAGTACTTC.

The chain recombines TRBV29-1 with TRBJ1-5; D is unresolved. V lost 6 bases to trimming and J lost 1 base, with 16 bases between them. CDR1 and CDR2 (germline): SQVTM, ANQGSEA. The CDR3 totals 15 residues. The CDR3 protein is CSVQSADTSNQPQHF. For the CDR3, the DNA is TGCAGCGTCCAATCCGCCGACACAAGCAATCAGCCCCAGCATTTT.

CDR3 region: CASSYATSGRNYEQYF. DNA of the CDR3: TGTGCCAGCAGTTACGCTACTAGCGGGAGGAATTACGAGCAGTACTTC. The chain has TRBV27 and TRBJ2-7; 12 bases fit TRBD2. The germline V gene encodes CDR1 MNHEY and CDR2 SMNVEV (reference sequence). V shed 4 bases, J shed 4 bases, and the junction held 8 bases outside the gene matches. This CDR3 contains 16 residues.

The chain is built from TRBV12-2 and TRBJ2-3; the table's D call of TRBD2 was not tested on the DNA. TRBV12-2 is annotated as a pseudogene. CDR3 length equals 15 residues. In DNA, the CDR3 is TGTGCAAGTGTAAAAGGACTAGGTAGCACAGATACGCAGTATTTT. This codes for CASVKGLGSTDTQYF.

The gene calls are TRBV5-1 and TRBJ1-6, with D unclear. V was pared by 4 bases and J by 5 bases, with 4 bases between. The CDR3 is 12 residues long. CDR1 and CDR2 from the germline V gene are SGHRS and YFSETQ. CDR3 loop: CASSSNNSPLHF. The CDR3 nucleotides are TGCGCCAGCAGCAGCAATAATTCACCCCTCCACTTT.

CDR3 coding DNA: TGTGCCAGCAGTTCATTACATAGCACAGATACGCAGTATTTT. Residues: CASSSLHSTDTQYF. The chain has TRBV6-5 and TRBJ2-3, with D unclear. V lost 4 bases and J lost 0, with 8 bases in between. Germline CDR1 MNHEY, CDR2 SVGAGI. The CDR3 covers 14 residues.

This clone has only one observation. V and J are TRBV19 and TRBJ1-5; a weak D match, TRBD1 (5 bases). Germline CDR1 reads LNHDA; CDR2 reads SQIVND (reference sequence). Trimming left V 4 bases short and J 4 bases short, with 8 bases between. There are 13 residues in the CDR3. The CDR3 loop reads CASSSQGNQPQHF. In DNA, the CDR3 is TGTGCCAGTAGTAGCCAGGGAAATCAGCCCCAGCATTTT.

This chain uses TRBV21-1 with TRBJ1-5. TRBV21-1 is a known pseudogene. The CDR3 runs to 19 residues. The CDR3 spells CASSKVGGAHTLSNQPQHF. Here the CDR3 DNA reads TGTGCCAGCAGCAAAGTAGGAGGGGCGCACACCCTTAGCAATCAGCCCCAGCATTTT.

V usage is TRBV7-8 and J usage is TRBJ2-6; D may be TRBD1 (6 bases). The germline V gene has CDR1 SGHVS and CDR2 FQNEAQ. The CDR3 has 15 residues. The V end was cut by 6 bases, the J end by 0 bases, with 9 bases between. CDR3 sequence reads: CASRLGASGANVLTF. CDR3 in DNA: TGTGCCAGCAGATTGGGGGCCTCTGGGGCCAACGTCCTGACTTTC.

The CDR3 protein is CASSPLAGVGEQFF. In DNA form, the CDR3 reads TGTGCCAGTAGTCCGCTAGCGGGAGTGGGGGAGCAGTTCTTC. The chain combines TRBV19 with TRBJ2-1; TRBD2 agrees at 10 bases. CDR1 and CDR2 (germline): LNHDA, SQIVND (reference sequence). This CDR3 is 14 amino acids long. Trimming cost V 5 bases and J 10 bases; bases outside gene matches: 8.

The rearrangement joins TRBV30 to TRBJ2-5, with TRBD2 identical over 8 bases. The germline gives CDR1 GTSNPN, CDR2 SVGIG (reference sequence). V gave up 5 bases and J gave up 2 bases; unmatched junction bases: 7. The CDR3 has 14 residues. CDR3 DNA: TGTGCCTGGCATTTTGCGGGAGGACAAGAGACCCAGTACTTC. Translation: CAWHFAGGQETQYF.

For the CDR3, the DNA is TGTGCCAGCAGCGCCATCGCGGCCGCTAACTATGGCTACACCTTC. Residues: CASSAIAAANYGYTF. The chain links TRBV3-1 (or the pseudogene TRBV3-2) to TRBJ1-2, with D unclear. V gave up 5 bases and J gave up 0 bases, with 13 bases separating them. This CDR3 comprises 15 residues. Germline lookup yields CDR1 LGHDT and CDR2 YNNKEL (reference sequence).

V and J are TRBV10-2 and TRBJ2-2, with 10 bases fitting TRBD1. CDR1 is WSHSY, CDR2 SAAADI, per germline. The CDR3 has 14 residues. The J segment lost 6 bases and the V segment lost 6 bases, leaving 4 bases of the junction unmatched. CDR3 nucleotides: TGCGCCAGCAGGGGGACAGGGGACGCCGGGGAGCTGTTTTTT. Amino acid sequence: CASRGTGDAGELFF.

CDR3 residues: CASSQVAEYNEQFF. CDR3 nucleotides: TGCGCCAGCAGCCAAGTTGCCGAGTACAATGAGCAGTTCTTC. The V call is TRBV4-3, the J call TRBJ2-1, with unresolved D. CDR1 LGHNA and CDR2 YSLEER come from the germline V gene. V lost 1 base and J 4 bases, leaving 8 bases between the germline ends. The CDR3 length is 14 residues.

V gene TRBV7-3 combines with J gene TRBJ2-1, with 9 bases aligning to TRBD1. From germline, CDR1 is SGHTA and CDR2 FQGTGA. The CDR3 contains 15 residues. V gave up 3 bases and J gave up 10 bases; unmatched junction bases: 10. CDR3 sequence: CASSFLGTGFGEQFF. The DNA of the CDR3 is TGTGCCAGCAGCTTCTTGGGGACAGGGTTCGGAGAGCAGTTCTTC. Combining the CDR3 with reference TRBV7-3 and TRBJ2-1 gives the whole variable domain GAGVSQTPSNKVTEKGKYVELRCDPISGHTALYWYRQSLGQGPEFLIYFQGTGAADDSGLPNDRFFAVRPEGSVSTLKIQRTERGDSAVYLCASSFLGTGFGEQFFGPGTRLTVL.

The chain joins TRBV28 to TRBJ1-2; 7 nucleotides match TRBD1. V was pared by 6 bases and J by 2 bases, with 9 bases of the junction left unmatched. From germline, CDR1 is MDHEN and CDR2 SYDVKM. The CDR3 consists of 15 residues. In nucleotides, the CDR3 is TGTGCCAGCAGCCCCGGACAGGCGAGAAACTATGGCTACACCTTC. The encoded protein is CASSPGQARNYGYTF.

The V call is TRBV19, the J call TRBJ2-2; 7 nucleotides align to TRBD2. The V gene end was trimmed by 6 bases and the J gene end by 3 bases; junction bases not matched to a gene: 4. In germline, CDR1 is LNHDA, CDR2 SQIVND (reference sequence). The CDR3 spans 14 residues. CDR3: CASRTSVYTGELFF. For the CDR3, the DNA is TGTGCCAGTAGAACTAGCGTTTACACCGGGGAGCTGTTTTTT.

This clone was recorded only once. V is TRBV5-6 and J is TRBJ1-6; D is perhaps TRBD1 (5 bases). Trimming left V 0 bases short and J 7 bases short, with 11 bases between. Germline CDR1 is SGHDT and CDR2 is YYEEEE. The CDR3 has 15 amino acids. The CDR3 DNA is TGTGCCAGCAGCTTGGAAGGGACTATAAATTCACCCCTCCACTTT. It is translated as CASSLEGTINSPLHF.

The chain couples TRBV28 to TRBJ1-5; 11 bases line up with TRBD1. Trimming removed 10 bases from V and 6 bases from J; junction bases left unmatched: 5. Germline values: CDR1 MDHEN, CDR2 SYDVKM. This CDR3 has 13 amino acids. The CDR3 coding sequence is TGTGCCATTTCGGACAGGGGGCGTCAGCCCCAGCATTTT. Translated: CAISDRGRQPQHF.

CDR3 protein: CASRGTSSYNEQFF. CDR3 nucleotides: TGTGCCAGCAGGGGGACTAGCTCCTACAATGAGCAGTTCTTC. The gene calls are TRBV2 and TRBJ2-1; 8 positions match TRBD2. CDR3 length: 14 residues. V was clipped by 6 bases and J by 0 bases; unmatched bases: 1. Germline CDR1 reads SNHLY; CDR2 reads FYNNEI.

This clone was observed a few times. DNA of the CDR3: TGTGCCAGCAGCTTAACGGGGGGAGCCTACGAGCAGTACTTC. It encodes CASSLTGGAYEQYF. The chain recombines TRBV7-3 with TRBJ2-7; perhaps TRBD2 as D (6 bases). Germline CDR1 SGHTA, CDR2 FQGTGA. V gave up 0 bases and J gave up 2 bases, with 8 bases separating them. The CDR3 runs to 14 residues.

This sequence joins TRBV7-2 and TRBJ1-5; D is possibly TRBD1 (6 bases). The CDR3 consists of 14 residues. Germline-derived CDR1 and CDR2 are SGHTA and FQGNSA. Trimming shortened V by 4 bases and J by 3 bases, and 10 bases separated the two germline ends. CDR3 in amino acids: CASSSQGVNQPQHF. The CDR3 region has the DNA TGTGCCAGCAGCTCACAGGGAGTCAATCAGCCCCAGCATTTT.